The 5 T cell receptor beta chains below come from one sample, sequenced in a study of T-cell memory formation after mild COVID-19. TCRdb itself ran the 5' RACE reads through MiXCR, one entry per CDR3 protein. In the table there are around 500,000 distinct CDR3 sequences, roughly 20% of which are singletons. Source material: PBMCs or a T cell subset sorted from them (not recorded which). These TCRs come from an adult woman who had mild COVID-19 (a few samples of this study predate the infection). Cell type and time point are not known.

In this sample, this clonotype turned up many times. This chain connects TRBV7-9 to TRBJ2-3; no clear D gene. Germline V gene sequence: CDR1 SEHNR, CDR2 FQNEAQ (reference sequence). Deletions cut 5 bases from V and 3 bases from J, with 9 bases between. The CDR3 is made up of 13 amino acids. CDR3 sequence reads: CASSPPMTDTQYF. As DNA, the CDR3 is TGTGCCAGCAGCCCACCAATGACAGATACGCAGTATTTT.

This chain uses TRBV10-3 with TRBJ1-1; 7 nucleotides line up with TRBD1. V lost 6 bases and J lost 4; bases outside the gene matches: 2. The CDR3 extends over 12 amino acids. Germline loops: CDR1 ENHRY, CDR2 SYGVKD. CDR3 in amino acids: CAISQGGTEAFF. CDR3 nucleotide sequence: TGTGCCATCAGCCAGGGGGGCACTGAAGCTTTCTTT.

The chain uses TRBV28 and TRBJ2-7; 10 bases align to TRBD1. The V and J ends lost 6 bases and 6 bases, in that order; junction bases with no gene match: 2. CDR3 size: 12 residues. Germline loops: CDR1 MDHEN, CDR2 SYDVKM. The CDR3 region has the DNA TGTGCCAGCAGGACAGGGGGCTTCGAGCAGTACTTC. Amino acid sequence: CASRTGGFEQYF. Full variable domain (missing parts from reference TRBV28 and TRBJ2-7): DVKVTQSSRYLVKRTGEKVFLECVQDMDHENMFWYRQDPGLGLRLIYFSYDVKMKEKGDIPEGYSVSREKKERFSLILESASTNQTSMYLCASRTGGFEQYFGPGTRLTVT.

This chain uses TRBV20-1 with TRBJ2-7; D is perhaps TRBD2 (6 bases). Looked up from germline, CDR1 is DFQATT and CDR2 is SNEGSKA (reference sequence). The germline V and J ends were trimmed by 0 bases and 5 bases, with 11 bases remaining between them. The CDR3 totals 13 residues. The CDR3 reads CSARDGGEDEQYF. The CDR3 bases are TGCAGTGCTAGAGATGGCGGGGAAGACGAGCAGTACTTC.

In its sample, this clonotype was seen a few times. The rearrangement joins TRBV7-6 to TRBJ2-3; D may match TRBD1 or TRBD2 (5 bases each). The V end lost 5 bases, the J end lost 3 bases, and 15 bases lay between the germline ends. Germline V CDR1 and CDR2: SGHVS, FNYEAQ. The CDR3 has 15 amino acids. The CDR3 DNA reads TGTGCCAGCAGCCTAGTCGGGGCGCGGACAGATACGCAGTATTTT. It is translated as CASSLVGARTDTQYF.